The source of this TCR beta chain is a study of tumor-infiltrating lymphocytes in oesophageal squamous cell carcinoma. This clonotype occurred many times. The ends were cut back, 3 bases at V and 7 bases at J, with 7 bases in the middle. This CDR3 comprises 11 residues. Looked up from germline, CDR1 is MNHEY and CDR2 is SVGEGT. TCRdb recomputed calls from the PCR reads with MiXCR, one row per CDR3 protein. The data hold more than 10,000 distinct CDR3 sequences, with around 48% observed a single time. What was sequenced was esophageal tumor tissue. The TCR sequence derives from a female donor with esophageal squamous cell carcinoma. This chain connects TRBV6-2 or TRBV6-3 to TRBJ2-7; D gene uncertain. CDR3 DNA: TGTGCCAGCAGTTATCTCAATGAGCAGTACTTC. It specifies CASSYLNEQYF.